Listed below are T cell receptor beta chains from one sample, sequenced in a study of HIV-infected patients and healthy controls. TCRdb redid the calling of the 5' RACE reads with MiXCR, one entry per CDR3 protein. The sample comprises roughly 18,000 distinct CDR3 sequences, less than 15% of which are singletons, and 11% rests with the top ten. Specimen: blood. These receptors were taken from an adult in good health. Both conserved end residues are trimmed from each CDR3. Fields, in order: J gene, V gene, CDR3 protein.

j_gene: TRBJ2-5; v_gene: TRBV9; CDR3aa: ASSGLAGPQETQY
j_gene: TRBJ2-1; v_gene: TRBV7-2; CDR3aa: ASSLAHSSYNEQF
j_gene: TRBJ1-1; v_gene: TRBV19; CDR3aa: ASSPLGGRNTEAF
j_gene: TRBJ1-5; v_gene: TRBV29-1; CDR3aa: SVAQGANQPQH
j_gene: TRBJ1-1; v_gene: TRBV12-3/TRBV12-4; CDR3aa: ASSLNEAF
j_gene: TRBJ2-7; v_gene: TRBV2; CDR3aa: ASRTDSYEQY
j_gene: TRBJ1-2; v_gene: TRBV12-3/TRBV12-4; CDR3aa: ASNRGFNYGYT
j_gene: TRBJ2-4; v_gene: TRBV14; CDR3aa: ASSQDLPNIQY
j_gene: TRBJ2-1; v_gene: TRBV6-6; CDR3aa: ASSYSRGQLSLNEQF
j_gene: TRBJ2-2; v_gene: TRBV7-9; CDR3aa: ASSFSRANTGELF